This is a list of T cell receptor beta chains from one sample in a study of CD8+CD57+ T cells in acquired aplastic anemia. Each CDR3 protein gets one entry after TCRdb re-called the reads with MiXCR. This sample has about 150,000 distinct CDR3 sequences; 45% to 50% occur once, and the top ten carry 25% to 40%. The sample taken for sequencing was sorted CD4+, CD8+, or CD8+CD57+ T cells (not recorded which) from PBMCs. The origin of the receptors is a human donor with aplastic anemia. Both conserved end residues are part of each CDR3. Fields, in order: V gene, J gene, D gene, clone size, CDR3 protein, CDR3 DNA. The D gene is left open where the match is weak. For some rows the clone size is stated as once, few or many, or as a class when expanded; others skip it.

>TRBV29-1|TRBJ1-1|TRBD1|few
CSVNGQGSTRMTEAFF
TGCAGCGTCAACGGACAGGGGTCAACACGGATGACTGAAGCTTTCTTT
>TRBV2|TRBJ1-1|-|-
CASRRTGLEAFF
TGTGCCAGCAGGCGCACGGGGCTAGAAGCTTTCTTT
>TRBV5-1|TRBJ1-2|-|many
CASSLDGSYGYTF
TGCGCCAGCAGCCTGGACGGCAGCTATGGCTACACCTTC
>TRBV7-3|TRBJ2-5|-|-
CARHVDAQETQYF
TGTGCAAGGCATGTCGACGCCCAAGAGACCCAGTACTTC
>TRBV12-3/TRBV12-4|TRBJ2-1|TRBD1|many
CATILDRENNEQFF
TGTGCCACCATACTCGACAGGGAAAACAATGAGCAGTTCTTC
>TRBV19|TRBJ2-3|TRBD2|once
CASRWRGGSDTQYF
TGTGCCAGTAGATGGCGGGGGGGGTCAGATACGCAGTATTTT
>TRBV5-1|TRBJ2-7|-|many
CASSGELEAYEQYF
TGCGCCAGCAGCGGGGAACTAGAGGCGTACGAGCAGTACTTC
>TRBV2|TRBJ1-5|TRBD1|-
CASSAGTVNQPQHF
TGTGCCAGCAGTGCCGGGACAGTCAATCAGCCCCAGCATTTT
>TRBV7-3|TRBJ2-1|-|-
CASSLVRASYNEQFF
TGTGCCAGCAGCTTAGTCAGGGCGTCCTACAATGAGCAGTTCTTC
>TRBV10-3|TRBJ2-7|-|-
CAISESPESRGEQYF
TGTGCCATCAGTGAGTCTCCGGAGTCTCGGGGTGAGCAGTACTTC
>TRBV19|TRBJ1-6|TRBD1|-
CASSIASGGSPLHF
TGTGCCAGTAGTATAGCGTCAGGGGGTTCACCCCTCCACTTT
>TRBV11-3|TRBJ2-4|-|once
CASSPRGVGNIQYF
TGTGCCAGCAGCCCCCGAGGGGTAGGAAACATTCAGTACTTC
>TRBV29-1|TRBJ1-1|TRBD1|once
CSASGSDRARAFF
TGCAGCGCGTCAGGTTCCGACAGGGCGAGAGCTTTCTTT
>TRBV5-1|TRBJ2-7|-|many
CASSPGRGGGEQYF
TGCGCCAGCAGTCCAGGCCGAGGGGGAGGCGAGCAGTACTTC
>TRBV9|TRBJ2-5|TRBD1|-
CASSATGGYAETQYF
TGTGCCAGCAGCGCGACAGGGGGATACGCAGAGACCCAGTACTTC
>TRBV25-1|TRBJ1-5|-|-
CASSGHGLAGTQHF
TGTGCCAGCAGTGGCCACGGACTGGCCGGGACCCAGCATTTT
>TRBV30|TRBJ1-3|-|-
CAWSSSLGPGNTIYF
TGTGCCTGGAGTTCCTCCCTTGGACCTGGAAACACCATATATTTT
>TRBV2|TRBJ2-7|TRBD1|-
CASSRDRGAYEQYF
TGTGCCAGCAGTCGGGACAGGGGGGCCTACGAGCAGTACTTC
>TRBV15|TRBJ2-5|-|-
CATSTLDSNQETQYF
-
>TRBV7-8|TRBJ2-5|-|many
CASSTSPVQETQYF
TGTGCCAGCAGCACCAGTCCGGTACAAGAGACCCAGTACTTC
>TRBV5-1|TRBJ2-7|TRBD1|many
CASSSGTGGDEQYF
TGCGCCAGCAGCTCCGGGACAGGGGGCGACGAGCAGTACTTC
>TRBV20-1|TRBJ2-7|-|-
CSARGQGGYEQYF
TGCAGTGCTAGAGGTCAGGGGGGATACGAGCAGTACTTC
>TRBV27|TRBJ2-3|TRBD2|few
CASSSLAGGYVGDTQYF
TGTGCCAGCAGTTCCCTAGCGGGAGGCTACGTAGGGGATACGCAGTATTTT
>TRBV2|TRBJ1-4|-|many
CASSDRDDEKLFF
TGTGCCAGCAGTGACAGGGATGATGAAAAACTGTTTTTT
>TRBV6-5|TRBJ1-1|-|-
CAGSYSKGGGNTEAFF
TGTGCCGGCAGTTACTCGAAGGGGGGTGGGAACACTGAAGCTTTCTTT
>TRBV24-1|TRBJ2-1|TRBD2|-
CATSVSGSSIEQFF
TGTGCCACCAGCGTCAGCGGGAGTTCCATTGAGCAGTTCTTC
>TRBV5-6|TRBJ2-2|TRBD1|many
CASSLDRGNHTGELFF
TGTGCCAGCAGCTTGGACAGGGGAAATCACACCGGGGAGCTGTTTTTT
>TRBV9|TRBJ2-7|-|many
CASSPDSYEQYF
TGTGCCAGCAGCCCGGACAGCTACGAGCAGTACTTC
>TRBV10-3|TRBJ2-3|TRBD1|once
CAISGTGTSTDTQYF
TGTGCCATCAGTGGGACAGGGACTAGCACAGATACGCAGTATTTT
>TRBV20-1|TRBJ2-3|-|-
CSASKNTQYF
TGCAGTGCGAGTAAGAATACGCAGTATTTT